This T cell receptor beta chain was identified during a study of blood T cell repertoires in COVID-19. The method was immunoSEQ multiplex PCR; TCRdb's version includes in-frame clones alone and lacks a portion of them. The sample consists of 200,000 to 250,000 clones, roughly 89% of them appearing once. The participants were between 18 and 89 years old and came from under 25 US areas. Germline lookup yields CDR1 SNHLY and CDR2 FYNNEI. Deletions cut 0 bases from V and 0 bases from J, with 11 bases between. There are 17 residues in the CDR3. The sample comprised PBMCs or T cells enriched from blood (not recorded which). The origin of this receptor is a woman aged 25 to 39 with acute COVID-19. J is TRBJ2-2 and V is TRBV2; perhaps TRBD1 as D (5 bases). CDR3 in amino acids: CASSEAATVANTGELFF. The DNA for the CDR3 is TGTGCCAGCAGTGAAGCGGCGACAGTCGCGAACACCGGGGAGCTGTTTTTT.